These 21 T cell receptor beta chains came from one sample sequenced in a study of T-cell reconstitution after alpha-beta-depleted transplantation in children. Preparation of the TCRbeta library involved a method that used unique molecular identifiers. Each CDR3 protein is one row after TCRdb ran MiXCR on the PCR reads. Of hundreds of thousands of distinct CDR3 sequences detected, around 16% appear once; the ten largest clones hold about 41%. The sequences come from PBMCs, mostly from graft donor cells, collected 360 days after TCRalphabeta/CD19-depleted stem cell transplant. The receptors derive from a male patient aged 2-15 years who had a stem cell transplant for acute lymphoblastic leukemia, so the T cells may come from the graft donor.

This clonotype was seen only a few times. The CDR3 reads CASSSNWGFYEQYF. CDR3 nucleotides: TGTGCCAGCAGTTCCAACTGGGGATTCTACGAGCAGTACTTC. V is TRBV28 and J is TRBJ2-7; no firm D call. The germline V gene encodes CDR1 MDHEN and CDR2 SYDVKM. The CDR3 loop spans 14 amino acids. V gave up 4 bases and J gave up 3 bases, with 13 bases separating them.

This clonotype was seen more than once but under ten times. This chain connects TRBV11-2 to TRBJ2-1, with D tentatively TRBD1 (6 bases). Germline lookup yields CDR1 SGHAT and CDR2 FQNNGV. The CDR3 has 15 amino acids. Deletions cut 1 base from V and 4 bases from J, with 11 bases between. The CDR3 DNA sequence: TGTGCCAGCAGCTTAGTTGCAGGGGTTTACAATGAGCAGTTCTTC. Translated: CASSLVAGVYNEQFF.

This sequence joins TRBV18 and TRBJ2-5, with D possibly matching TRBD2 (5 bases). CDR1 KGHSH and CDR2 LQKENI come from the germline V gene. The V gene lost 4 bases and the J gene lost 4 bases, with 13 bases spanning the gap. This CDR3 has 14 amino acids. CDR3 loop: CASSRGSLVETQYF. CDR3 sequence (DNA): TGTGCCAGCTCACGAGGGAGTTTGGTAGAGACCCAGTACTTC. Full variable domain (outside the CDR3, taken from reference TRBV18 and TRBJ2-5): NAGVMQNPRHLVRRRGQEARLRCSPMKGHSHVYWYRQLPEEGLKFMVYLQKENIIDESGMPKERFSAEFPKEGPSILRIQQVVRGDSAAYFCASSRGSLVETQYFGPGTRLLVL.

At least ten counts were recorded for this clonotype. This chain uses TRBV29-1 with TRBJ2-3; no definite D call. With 7 bases removed from V and 6 bases from J, the gap between germline ends came to 20 bases. The V gene's germline CDR1 is SQVTM and CDR2 ANQGSEA. The CDR3 loop spans 14 amino acids. Here the CDR3 reads CSGGPRSQLDTQYF. CDR3 nucleotides: TGCAGCGGAGGACCGCGGAGTCAGCTGGATACGCAGTATTTT.

Notes on this clonotype: The junction departs from the called germline gene at one end, perhaps through a read error. V and J are TRBV19 and TRBJ2-1, with TRBD2 identical over 8 bases. The germline CDR1 and CDR2 sequences are LNHDA and SQIVND (reference sequence). The CDR3 extends over 16 amino acids. The CDR3 bases are TGTGCCAGTAGTCATACCCTAGCGGGCATCTACAATGAGGAGTTCTTC. Protein sequence: CASSHTLAGIYNEEFF.

The CDR3 sequence is CASRRTGGYGLAANEQFF. CDR3 bases: TGTGCCAGCAGGAGAACAGGGGGCTACGGACTAGCGGCCAATGAGCAGTTCTTC. The chain uses TRBV12-3 or TRBV12-4 and TRBJ2-1, with D tentatively TRBD2 (10 bases). V was cut by 6 bases and J by 6 bases, with 27 bases left in between. The CDR3 loop spans 18 amino acids.

This clonotype was seen a handful of times. The chain uses TRBV6-2 or TRBV6-3 and TRBJ2-2, with 8 bases lining up with TRBD1. V shed 5 bases, J shed 6 bases, and the junction held 8 bases outside the gene matches. The CDR3 loop spans 15 amino acids. Germline CDR1 MNHEY, CDR2 SVGEGT. CDR3 region: CASSPRTGKPGELFF. CDR3 DNA sequence: TGTGCCAGCAGTCCCCGGACAGGGAAGCCCGGGGAGCTGTTTTTT.

V is TRBV4-2 and J is TRBJ2-5; D unresolved. This CDR3 spans 14 amino acids. Trimming cost V 4 bases and J 0 bases, with 9 bases left between them. The germline V gene encodes CDR1 LGHNA and CDR2 YNFKEQ. The chain's CDR3 is CASSPGLYQETQYF. CDR3 DNA sequence: TGTGCCAGCAGCCCCGGGCTCTACCAAGAGACCCAGTACTTC.

This clonotype was detected a few times. The J gene is TRBJ1-5, the V gene TRBV28; D is unresolved. Trimming pared 5 bases from V and 5 bases from J, leaving 16 bases between. The germline CDR1 and CDR2 sequences are MDHEN and SYDVKM. The CDR3 is made up of 15 amino acids. The CDR3 sequence: CASSAPLGRYQPQHF. CDR3 in DNA: TGTGCCAGCAGTGCCCCCCTGGGGAGGTATCAGCCCCAGCATTTT.

This clonotype occurred many times. This chain joins TRBV7-9 and TRBJ1-3; D is uncertain. Germline assignment: CDR1 SEHNR and CDR2 FQNEAQ (reference sequence). V lost 0 bases, J lost 0 bases, and 3 bases lay in between. This CDR3 spans 14 amino acids. For the CDR3, the DNA is TGTGCCAGCAGCTTAGCGAGCTCTGGAAACACCATATATTTT. Protein product: CASSLASSGNTIYF.

This clonotype turned up a few times. The chain joins TRBV2 to TRBJ2-6; D is undetermined. With 9 bases removed from V and 2 bases from J, the gap between germline ends came to 11 bases. The CDR3 has 14 amino acids. Germline-derived CDR1 and CDR2 are SNHLY and FYNNEI. CDR3 residues: CARQRVAGANVLTF. The CDR3 DNA reads TGTGCCAGGCAACGTGTGGCTGGGGCCAACGTCCTGACTTTC.

This clonotype was seen at least ten times. The rearrangement joins TRBV5-1 to TRBJ2-1, with 8 bases aligning to TRBD1. V dropped 1 base and J dropped 10; count of bases not matched to a gene: 10. The CDR3 totals 15 residues. Germline values: CDR1 SGHRS, CDR2 YFSETQ. DNA for the CDR3: TGCGCCAGCAGCTTGAGCGGACAGGGAGGTAGGGAGCAGTTCTTC. Its protein product is CASSLSGQGGREQFF.

V and J are TRBV27 and TRBJ1-2, with unresolved D. The V end was cut by 1 base, the J end by 0 bases, with 9 bases between. CDR1 is MNHEY, CDR2 SMNVEV, per germline (reference sequence). CDR3 length: 15 amino acids. The CDR3 nucleotides are TGTGCCAGCAGTTTATGGGGTGGAGCTAACTATGGCTACACCTTC. Its translation: CASSLWGGANYGYTF.

This clonotype showed up many times. The chain links TRBV20-1 to TRBJ2-1; 12 bases align to TRBD2. Germline loops: CDR1 DFQATT, CDR2 SNEGSKA (reference sequence). The CDR3 runs to 18 residues. The ends lost 6 bases at V and 0 bases at J; junction bases unmatched: 12. CDR3 protein: CSAGQGGTSGLSYNEQFF. As DNA, the CDR3 is TGCAGTGCAGGACAGGGGGGGACTAGCGGGCTCTCCTACAATGAGCAGTTCTTC.

This clonotype was observed many times. The chain carries TRBV27 and TRBJ2-4; D might be TRBD1 (6 bases). V lost 2 bases, J lost 1 base, and 24 bases lay in between. The CDR3 is made up of 20 amino acids. CDR1 MNHEY and CDR2 SMNVEV come from the germline V gene (reference sequence). The CDR3 is CASSLNGLLMEQGAKNIQYF. The CDR3 DNA reads TGTGCCAGCAGTTTAAATGGGTTGTTAATGGAACAGGGTGCCAAAAACATTCAGTACTTC.

Regarding this clonotype: A much more abundant neighbour one base away suggests this may be a read error. This chain joins TRBV20-1 and TRBJ2-5; 8 nucleotides match TRBD2. Germline-derived CDR1 and CDR2 are DFQATT and SNEGSKA (reference sequence). This CDR3 has 12 residues. V gave up 3 bases and J gave up 5 bases; unmatched junction bases: 2. The CDR3 sequence: CSASGRAETQYF. The CDR3 DNA follows: TGCAGTGCTAGCGGGAGGGCGGAGACCCAGTACTTC.

The sample holds many counts of this clonotype. This sequence joins TRBV7-9 and TRBJ2-7, with no clear D. V was trimmed by 4 bases and J by 5 bases, leaving 15 bases between them. Germline CDR1 reads SEHNR; CDR2 reads FQNEAQ (reference sequence). This CDR3 spans 14 amino acids. CDR3 in amino acids: CASSSRLGIDEQYF. The CDR3 DNA is TGTGCCAGCAGCTCCCGGCTGGGGATCGACGAGCAGTACTTC.

This clonotype was counted only a few times. The CDR3 DNA follows: TGTGCCAGCAGACAATACTCGAACACCGGGGAGCTGTTTTTT. Protein product: CASRQYSNTGELFF. This chain joins TRBV28 and TRBJ2-2; no clear D gene. With 6 bases removed from V and 0 bases from J, the gap between germline ends came to 8 bases. The CDR3 is 14 residues long. The germline V gene has CDR1 MDHEN and CDR2 SYDVKM.

This chain connects TRBV9 to TRBJ1-6; D remains unclear. The CDR3 contains 14 residues. Trimming left V 1 base short and J 4 bases short, with 6 bases between. Germline V lookup: CDR1 SGDLS, CDR2 YYNGEE. This CDR3 reads CASSVSQYNSPLHF. The CDR3 coding sequence is TGTGCCAGCAGCGTAAGTCAGTATAATTCACCCCTCCACTTT.

This clonotype was seen a handful of times. This chain connects TRBV7-3 to TRBJ2-1, with TRBD2 matching over 9 bases. The V and J ends lost 4 bases and 2 bases, in that order; junction bases with no gene match: 6. This CDR3 has 16 amino acids. Germline values: CDR1 SGHTA, CDR2 FQGTGA. The chain's CDR3 is CASSSLAGAPYNEQFF. CDR3 nucleotides: TGTGCCAGCAGCTCTTTAGCGGGAGCTCCCTACAATGAGCAGTTCTTC.

The sample holds a few counts of this clonotype. The chain links TRBV3-1 to TRBJ2-1; D uncertain. The CDR3 spans 12 residues. The V end lost 2 bases, the J end lost 6 bases, and 5 bases lay between the germline ends. Germline CDR1 reads LGHDT; CDR2 reads YNNKEL (reference sequence). The CDR3 DNA reads as TGTGCCAGCAGCCAACTGCCCAATGAGCAGTTCTTC. Protein: CASSQLPNEQFF.